The 23 T cell receptor beta chains below all came from one sample that was sequenced in a study of human T cells and chemical hapten exposure. Time point of the sample: healthy volunteer bleed at 2 weeks. Whole blood that had not been fractionated was the source of extracted total RNA. TCRdb re-called the RACE reads with MiXCR, one entry per CDR3 protein. This sample has about 31,000 distinct CDR3 sequences; less than 8% occur once, and the top ten carry 8% to 10%. The source material was whole blood. The receptors were gathered from a human donor in good health. Some clones in this sample may be carry-over from other donors' samples.

This clonotype was detected many times. This CDR3 is CSASRDSRYQPQHF. For the CDR3, the DNA is TGCAGTGCTAGCCGTGACAGTCGTTATCAGCCCCAGCATTTT. The V call is TRBV20-1, the J call TRBJ1-5, with a tentative D call TRBD1 (5 bases). The CDR3 contains 14 residues. Trimming removed 3 bases at V and 5 bases at J, with 14 bases between. Germline CDR1 and CDR2: DFQATT and SNEGSKA (reference sequence).

The chain carries TRBV7-9 and TRBJ1-5; 9 nucleotides match TRBD1. Germline CDR1 reads SEHNR; CDR2 reads FQNEAQ (reference sequence). V lost 5 bases to trimming and J lost 6 bases; unmatched junction nucleotides: 8. CDR3 size: 15 residues. The CDR3 protein is CASSPLGQGIQPQHF. In DNA, the CDR3 is TGTGCCAGCAGCCCCCTAGGACAGGGGATTCAGCCCCAGCATTTT.

The rearrangement joins TRBV6-2 or TRBV6-3 to TRBJ1-2; 7 positions match TRBD1. Trimming at V came to 7 bases and at J to 3 bases, leaving 5 bases not matched to a gene. Looked up from germline, CDR1 is MNHEY and CDR2 is SVGEGT. The CDR3 length is 13 residues. The CDR3 here is CASTQGQYYGYTF. CDR3 nucleotides: TGTGCCAGCACCCAGGGACAGTACTATGGCTACACCTTC.

The rearrangement links TRBV29-1 to TRBJ2-5; TRBD1 is a possible D gene (6 bases). Germline lookup yields CDR1 SQVTM and CDR2 ANQGSEA. Trimming removed 6 bases from V and 9 bases from J, with 23 bases in between. CDR3 length: 14 residues. The CDR3 sequence: CSVDPTGLSTAQYF. CDR3 nucleotides: TGCAGCGTCGACCCAACAGGGTTAAGCACGGCCCAGTACTTC.

This clonotype showed up many times. V gene TRBV15 combines with J gene TRBJ2-3, with D possibly TRBD2 on 6 matching bases. V lost 5 bases and J lost 2, with 17 bases in between. The CDR3 is made up of 16 amino acids. CDR1 and CDR2 from the germline V gene are LNHNV and YYDKDF (reference sequence). Written as DNA, the CDR3 is TGTGCCACCAGCTCCCCTTTAGCGGCCTACACAGATACGCAGTATTTT. Translated, it gives CATSSPLAAYTDTQYF.

This clonotype came up a few times. V usage is TRBV4-2 and J usage is TRBJ1-1; possible D gene TRBD1, 6 bases. V was cut by 4 bases and J by 1 base, with 19 bases left in between. The CDR3 is made up of 17 amino acids. Germline V gene sequence: CDR1 LGHNA, CDR2 YNFKEQ. The CDR3 bases are TGTGCCAGCAGCCCCACACTCAACAGGGCTAAGAACACTGAAGCTTTCTTT. Translated: CASSPTLNRAKNTEAFF.

J is TRBJ2-2 and V is TRBV12-3 or TRBV12-4; D is unclear. V was trimmed by 6 bases and J by 3 bases, leaving 11 bases between them. The CDR3 contains 14 residues. The CDR3 sequence is CASRGGTDTGELFF. In DNA form, the CDR3 reads TGTGCCAGCAGAGGCGGTACGGACACCGGGGAGCTGTTTTTT.

This rearrangement joins TRBV28 to TRBJ2-1; TRBD1 is a possible D gene (6 bases). Between the trimmed V and J ends, which lost 6 bases and 4 bases, there was a span of 13 bases. The CDR3 spans 14 residues. Looked up from germline, CDR1 is MDHEN and CDR2 is SYDVKM. The CDR3 DNA reads as TGTGCCAGCAGCGCCGCGGACAGATACAATGAGCAGTTCTTC. Translated, it gives CASSAADRYNEQFF.

This clonotype ranks as medium-sized. J is TRBJ1-1 and V is TRBV29-1, with D perhaps TRBD1 (6 bases). V lost 5 bases and J 5 bases, leaving 15 bases between the germline ends. Germline V gene lookup returns CDR1 SQVTM and CDR2 ANQGSEA. CDR3 length equals 13 residues. The CDR3 sequence is CSVTPGEGTEAFF. CDR3 DNA sequence: TGCAGCGTTACCCCAGGGGAAGGGACTGAAGCTTTCTTT. Full variable domain (outside the CDR3, taken from reference TRBV29-1 and TRBJ1-1): SAVISQKPSRDICQRGTSLTIQCQVDSQVTMMFWYRQQPGQSLTLIATANQGSEATYESGFVIDKFPISRPNLTFSTLTVSNMSPEDSSIYLCSVTPGEGTEAFFGQGTRLTVV.

There are a few counts of this clonotype. V is TRBV24-1 and J is TRBJ2-1; 10 bases agree with TRBD2. CDR1 and CDR2 (germline): KGHDR, SFDVKD. The CDR3 sequence is 15 residues long. After removal of 4 bases from V and 5 bases from J, the junction contained 4 bases not matched to a gene. Here the CDR3 DNA reads TGTGCCACCAGTGACTCTAGCGGGGGAAACAATGAGCAGTTCTTC. Translation: CATSDSSGGNNEQFF.

V usage is TRBV12-3 or TRBV12-4 and J usage is TRBJ1-1, with D possibly matching TRBD1 (5 bases). The CDR3 consists of 12 residues. With 6 bases removed from V and 6 bases from J, the gap between germline ends came to 11 bases. Written as DNA, the CDR3 is TGTGCCAGCAGAACGGTGGGACCTGAAGCTTTCTTT. Its protein is CASRTVGPEAFF.

V gene TRBV6-1 combines with J gene TRBJ2-7, with no clear D. V gave up 7 bases and J gave up 5 bases, with 15 bases separating them. CDR1 and CDR2 (germline): MNHNS, SASEGT. CDR3 size: 13 residues. The CDR3 nucleotides are TGTGCCAGCAATATGGAGTACTGTGACGAGCAGTACTTC. This codes for CASNMEYCDEQYF.

The chain combines TRBV29-1 with TRBJ1-4; possibly TRBD1 for D (6 bases). Germline-derived CDR1 and CDR2 are SQVTM and ANQGSEA. CDR3 length equals 15 residues. Trimming pared 3 bases from V and 10 bases from J, leaving 21 bases between. The CDR3 spells CSVEETGKGGGKLFF. In DNA, the CDR3 is TGCAGCGTTGAGGAAACAGGGAAAGGTGGCGGAAAACTGTTTTTT.

V and J are TRBV19 and TRBJ1-5, with D unresolved. CDR3 length equals 13 residues. Trimming stripped 6 bases from V and 7 bases from J, with 13 bases between. CDR1 is LNHDA and CDR2 is SQIVND in the germline V gene (reference sequence). CDR3: CASSMNRWQPQHF. The CDR3 bases are TGTGCCAGTAGCATGAATCGGTGGCAGCCCCAGCATTTT.

This clonotype has just a few counts. The J gene is TRBJ1-1, the V gene TRBV7-6, with TRBD1 as a possible D gene (6 bases). This CDR3 spans 17 amino acids. Trimming took 4 bases from V and 4 from J, leaving 22 bases between them. CDR1 and CDR2 from the germline V gene are SGHVS and FNYEAQ. Here the CDR3 reads CASSSHPGTPVGTEAFF. CDR3 DNA sequence: TGTGCCAGCAGCTCCCATCCCGGGACACCTGTAGGCACTGAAGCTTTCTTT. The whole variable domain, filled in from reference TRBV7-6 and TRBJ1-1, reads GAGVSQSPRYKVTKRGQDVALRCDPISGHVSLYWYRQALGQGPEFLTYFNYEAQQDKSGLPNDRFSAERPEGSISTLTIQRTEQRDSAMYRCASSSHPGTPVGTEAFFGQGTRLTVV.

This clonotype was seen a handful of times. The rearrangement uses TRBV20-1 and TRBJ1-1; 8 positions agree with TRBD1. Trimming took 8 bases from V and 6 from J; bases not matched to a gene: 8. CDR1 and CDR2 from the germline V gene are DFQATT and SNEGSKA (reference sequence). The CDR3 has 12 amino acids. CDR3 nucleotide sequence: TGCAGTTCCGGACAGGGTGGCGCTGAAGCTTTCTTT. Its translation is CSSGQGGAEAFF.

This clonotype has at least ten counts. This chain links TRBV20-1 with TRBJ1-1; no reliable D call. Germline CDR1 and CDR2: DFQATT and SNEGSKA (reference sequence). V shed 3 bases and J shed 1 base, with 9 bases lying between them. The CDR3 spans 13 residues. The DNA of the CDR3 is TGCAGTGCTAGTGCGGGCACGAACACTGAAGCTTTCTTT. Protein: CSASAGTNTEAFF.

This clonotype came up many times. V is TRBV20-1 and J is TRBJ2-3; D uncertain. Per the germline V gene, CDR1 is DFQATT and CDR2 is SNEGSKA (reference sequence). The CDR3 spans 12 residues. The V end was cut by 5 bases, the J end by 4 bases, with 10 bases between. CDR3 sequence reads: CSALQWADTQYF. The CDR3 bases are TGCAGTGCTTTACAATGGGCAGATACGCAGTATTTT.

This clonotype was seen repeatedly, ten times or more. V and J are TRBV28 and TRBJ2-3; a possible D gene is TRBD2 (5 bases). CDR3 length: 16 residues. CDR1 and CDR2 from the germline V gene are MDHEN and SYDVKM. V shed 5 bases and J shed 4 bases, with 19 bases lying between them. CDR3 DNA: TGTGCCAGCAGTCCCTTTATTAGAGGGAGCGCAGATACGCAGTATTTT. Translated: CASSPFIRGSADTQYF.

This clonotype has only a few counts. The CDR3 region is CASSSPLALNYNEQFF. The DNA for the CDR3 is TGTGCCAGCAGTTCCCCCCTAGCGTTAAACTACAATGAGCAGTTCTTC. The chain is built from TRBV28 and TRBJ2-1, with TRBD2 as a possible D gene (6 bases). Trimming left V 4 bases short and J 3 bases short, with 16 bases between. CDR3 length: 16 amino acids. Germline V gene data show CDR1 as MDHEN and CDR2 as SYDVKM.

This clonotype was observed many times. The chain links TRBV7-2 to TRBJ1-4; no definite D call. CDR3 size: 14 residues. Per the germline V gene, CDR1 is SGHTA and CDR2 is FQGNSA. V was clipped by 1 base and J by 8 bases, with 11 bases between them. The CDR3 DNA sequence: TGTGCCAGCAGCTTAGACACCTCTCAGGAAAAACTGTTTTTT. It encodes CASSLDTSQEKLFF. Full variable domain (outside the CDR3, taken from reference TRBV7-2 and TRBJ1-4): GAGVSQSPSNKVTEKGKDVELRCDPISGHTALYWYRQSLGQGLEFLIYFQGNSAPDKSGLPSDRFSAERTGGSVSTLTIQRTQQEDSAVYLCASSLDTSQEKLFFGSGTQLSVL.

The V gene is TRBV30, the J gene TRBJ1-1; D gene ambiguous. Germline V gene lookup returns CDR1 GTSNPN and CDR2 SVGIG (reference sequence). The V gene lost 2 bases and the J gene lost 4 bases, with 8 bases spanning the gap. The CDR3 runs 12 residues. The CDR3 protein is CAWSRLGTEAFF. The CDR3, as DNA: TGTGCCTGGAGTCGGTTAGGCACTGAAGCTTTCTTT.

This clonotype was observed at least ten times. The CDR3 protein is CASSEPGVRGGSDTQYF. For the CDR3, the DNA is TGTGCCAGCAGTGAACCCGGGGTGAGAGGGGGGTCAGATACGCAGTATTTT. This chain uses TRBV25-1 with TRBJ2-3; perhaps D is TRBD1 or TRBD2 (6 bases each). Per germline, CDR1 MGHDK and CDR2 SYGVNS. V shed 2 bases and J shed 4 bases, with 19 bases lying between them. The CDR3 totals 17 residues.